This T cell receptor beta chain stems from a study of blood T cell repertoires in COVID-19. Turning to the study itself: Samples came from the United States, Italy and Spain, spanning acute and convalescent COVID-19.

The authors' processing: For nucleated cells, counts were estimated from reference gene primer amplification. TCRdb keeps only in-frame clones here, not all; method: immunoSEQ multiplex PCR. V and J calls and clone size follow that table, whereas D and trimming were derived from the DNA. The repertoire has around 38,000 clones, around 87% of them found once; the top ten carry under 65%. The V gene's germline CDR1 is KGHSH and CDR2 LQKENI. This CDR3 contains 19 residues. Losses at the gene ends were 4 bases for V and 4 bases for J; bases not matched to a gene: 14. The receptor was isolated from a man in his 70s with acute or convalescent COVID-19. Sequencing was carried out using peripheral blood. This chain connects TRBV18 to TRBJ2-3, with 13 bases lining up with TRBD2. In nucleotides, the CDR3 is TGTGCCAGCTCACGGGGACTAGCGGGGCGAGAGTTAGGCCCAGATACGCAGTATTTT. Translating it yields CASSRGLAGRELGPDTQYF.